This T cell receptor (beta chain) derives from a study of blood T cell repertoires in COVID-19. As for the study in general: Collection of acute and convalescent COVID-19 samples took place in the United States, Italy and Spain. PBMCs, B-cell-depleted T cells, or T cells were the source of the cDNA or gDNA that made up the material.

Per the original data handling: It was from reference gene primer amplification that nucleated cell counts were estimated. The data were produced by immunoSEQ multiplex PCR, yet TCRdb's version contains in-frame clones alone and is incomplete. D and trimming come from the DNA, and the V and J calls and clone size come from that table. The sample consists of over 110,000 clones, over 75% of them appearing once. The V end lost 3 bases, the J end lost 0 bases, and 12 bases lay between the germline ends. The CDR3 loop spans 15 amino acids. Per the germline V gene, CDR1 is KGHSH and CDR2 is LQKENI. The TCR comes from a woman aged 45 to 65 with acute or convalescent COVID-19. The sample comprised peripheral blood. This chain uses TRBV18 with TRBJ2-7; D may be TRBD1 (6 bases). The CDR3, as DNA: TGTGCCAGCTCACCTCCCGACAGGCCCTCCTACGAGCAGTACTTC. Its protein product is CASSPPDRPSYEQYF.